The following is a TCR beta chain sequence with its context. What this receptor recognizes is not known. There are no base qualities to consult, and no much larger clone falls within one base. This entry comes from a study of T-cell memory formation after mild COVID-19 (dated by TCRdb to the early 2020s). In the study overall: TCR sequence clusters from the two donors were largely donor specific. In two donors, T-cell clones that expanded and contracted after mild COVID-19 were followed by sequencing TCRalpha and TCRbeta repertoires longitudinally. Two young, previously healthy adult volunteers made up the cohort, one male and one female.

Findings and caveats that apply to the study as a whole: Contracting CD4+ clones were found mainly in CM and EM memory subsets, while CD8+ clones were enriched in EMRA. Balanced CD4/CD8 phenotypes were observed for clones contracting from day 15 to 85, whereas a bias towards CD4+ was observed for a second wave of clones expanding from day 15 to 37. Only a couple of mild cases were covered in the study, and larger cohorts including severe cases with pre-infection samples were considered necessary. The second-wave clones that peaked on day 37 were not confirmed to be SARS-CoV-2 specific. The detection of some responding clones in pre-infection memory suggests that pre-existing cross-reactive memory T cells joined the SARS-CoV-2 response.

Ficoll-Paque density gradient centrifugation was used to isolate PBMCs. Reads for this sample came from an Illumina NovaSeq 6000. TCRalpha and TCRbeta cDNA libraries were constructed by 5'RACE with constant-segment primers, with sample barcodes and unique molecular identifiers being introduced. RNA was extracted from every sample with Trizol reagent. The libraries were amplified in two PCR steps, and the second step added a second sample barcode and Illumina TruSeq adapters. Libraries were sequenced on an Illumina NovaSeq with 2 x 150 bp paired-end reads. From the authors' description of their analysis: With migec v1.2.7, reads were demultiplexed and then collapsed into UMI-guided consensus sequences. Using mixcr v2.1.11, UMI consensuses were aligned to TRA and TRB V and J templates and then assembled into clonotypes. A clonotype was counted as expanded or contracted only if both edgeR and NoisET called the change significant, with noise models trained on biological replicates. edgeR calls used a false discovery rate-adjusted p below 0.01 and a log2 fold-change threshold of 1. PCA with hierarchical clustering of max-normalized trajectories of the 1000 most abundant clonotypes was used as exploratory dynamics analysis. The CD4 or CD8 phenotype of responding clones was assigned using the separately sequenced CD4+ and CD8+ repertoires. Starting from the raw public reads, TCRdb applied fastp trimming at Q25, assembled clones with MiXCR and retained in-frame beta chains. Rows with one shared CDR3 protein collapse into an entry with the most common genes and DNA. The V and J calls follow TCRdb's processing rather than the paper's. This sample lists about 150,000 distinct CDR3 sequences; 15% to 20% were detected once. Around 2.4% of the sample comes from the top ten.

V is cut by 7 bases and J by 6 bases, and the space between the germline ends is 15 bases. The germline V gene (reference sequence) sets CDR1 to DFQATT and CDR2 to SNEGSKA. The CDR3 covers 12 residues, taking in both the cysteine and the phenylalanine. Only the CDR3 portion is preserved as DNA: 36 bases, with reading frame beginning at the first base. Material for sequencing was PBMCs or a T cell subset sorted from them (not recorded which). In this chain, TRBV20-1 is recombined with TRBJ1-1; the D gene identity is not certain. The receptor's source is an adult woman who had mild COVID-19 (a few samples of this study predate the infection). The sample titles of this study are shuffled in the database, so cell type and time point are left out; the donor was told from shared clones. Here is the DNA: TGCAGTGGTGGGAGACGGGTCCCTGAAGCTTTCTTT. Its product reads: CSGGRRVPEAFF.